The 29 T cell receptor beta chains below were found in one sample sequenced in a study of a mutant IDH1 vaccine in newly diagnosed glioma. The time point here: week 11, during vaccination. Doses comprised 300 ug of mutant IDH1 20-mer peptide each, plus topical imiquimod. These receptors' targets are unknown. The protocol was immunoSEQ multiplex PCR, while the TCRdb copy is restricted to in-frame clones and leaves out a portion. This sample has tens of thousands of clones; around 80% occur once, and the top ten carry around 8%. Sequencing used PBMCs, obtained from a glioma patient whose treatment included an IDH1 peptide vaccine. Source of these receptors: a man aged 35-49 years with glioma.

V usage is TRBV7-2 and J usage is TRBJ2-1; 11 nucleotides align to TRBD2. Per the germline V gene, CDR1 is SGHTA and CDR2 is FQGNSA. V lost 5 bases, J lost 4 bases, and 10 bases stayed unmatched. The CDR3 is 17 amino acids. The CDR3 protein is CASSSRASSGGYNEQFF. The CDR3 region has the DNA TGTGCCAGCAGCAGCCGTGCGTCTAGCGGGGGGTACAATGAGCAGTTCTTC.

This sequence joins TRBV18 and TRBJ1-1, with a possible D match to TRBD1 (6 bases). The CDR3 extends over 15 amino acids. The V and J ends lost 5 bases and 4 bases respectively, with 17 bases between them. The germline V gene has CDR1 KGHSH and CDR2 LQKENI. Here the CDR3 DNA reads TGTGCCAGCTCATCAGGGGCGCCGAGGGGCACTGAAGCTTTCTTT. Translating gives CASSSGAPRGTEAFF.

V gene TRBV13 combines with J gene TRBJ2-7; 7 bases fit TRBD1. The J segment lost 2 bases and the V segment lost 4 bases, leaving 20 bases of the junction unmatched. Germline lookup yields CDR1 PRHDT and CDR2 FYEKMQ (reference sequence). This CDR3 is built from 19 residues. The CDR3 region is CASSSAGTAHKESTYEQYF. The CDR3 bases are TGTGCCAGCAGCTCAGCCGGGACAGCGCACAAAGAATCAACCTACGAGCAGTACTTC.

The CDR3 coding sequence is TGTGCCAGCAGCCAGACCGGTGTCGCTGAAGCTTTCTTT. It is translated as CASSQTGVAEAFF. The J gene is TRBJ1-1, the V gene TRBV4-2; D not resolved. The CDR3 loop spans 13 amino acids. The germline gives CDR1 LGHNA, CDR2 YNFKEQ. Trimming removed 3 bases at V and 6 bases at J, with 11 bases between.

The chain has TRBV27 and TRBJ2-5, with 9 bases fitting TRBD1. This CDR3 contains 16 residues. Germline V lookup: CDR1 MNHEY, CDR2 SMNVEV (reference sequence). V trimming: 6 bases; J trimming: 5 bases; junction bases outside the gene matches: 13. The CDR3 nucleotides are TGTGCCAGCAGGGGACAGGGATCGGGCGTCATCGAGACCCAGTACTTC. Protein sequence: CASRGQGSGVIETQYF.

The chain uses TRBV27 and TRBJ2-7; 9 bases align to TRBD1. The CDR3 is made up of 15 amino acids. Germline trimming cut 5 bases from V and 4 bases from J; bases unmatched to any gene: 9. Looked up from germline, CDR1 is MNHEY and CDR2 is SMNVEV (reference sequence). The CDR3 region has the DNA TGTGCCAGCAGTAGGGCCGGGACAGGGCTATACGAGCAGTACTTC. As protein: CASSRAGTGLYEQYF.

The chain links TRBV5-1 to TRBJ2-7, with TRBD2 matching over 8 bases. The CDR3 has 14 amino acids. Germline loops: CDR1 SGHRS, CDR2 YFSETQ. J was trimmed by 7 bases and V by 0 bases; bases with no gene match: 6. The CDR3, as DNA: TGCGCCAGCAGCTTGGAAGGCGGGGGGCGTGAGCAGTACGTC. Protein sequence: CASSLEGGGREQYV.

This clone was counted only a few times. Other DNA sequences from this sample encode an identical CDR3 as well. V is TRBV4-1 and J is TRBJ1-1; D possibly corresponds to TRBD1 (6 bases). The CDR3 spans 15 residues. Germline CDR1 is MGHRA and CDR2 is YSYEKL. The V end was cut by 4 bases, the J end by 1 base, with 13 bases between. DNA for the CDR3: TGCGCCAGCAGCCGGGGACAAGGCCCGAACACTGAAGCTTTCTTT. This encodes CASSRGQGPNTEAFF.

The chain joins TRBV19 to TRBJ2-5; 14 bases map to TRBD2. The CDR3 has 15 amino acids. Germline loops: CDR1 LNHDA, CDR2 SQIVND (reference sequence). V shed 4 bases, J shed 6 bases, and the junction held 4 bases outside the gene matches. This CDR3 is CASSTGLAGVQTQYF. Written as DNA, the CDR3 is TGTGCCAGTAGTACGGGACTAGCGGGAGTTCAGACCCAGTACTTC. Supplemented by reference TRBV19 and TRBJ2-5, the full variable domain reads DGGITQSPKYLFRKEGQNVTLSCEQNLNHDAMYWYRQDPGQGLRLIYYSQIVNDFQKGDIAEGYSVSREKKESFPLTVTSAQKNPTAFYLCASSTGLAGVQTQYFGPGTRLLVL.

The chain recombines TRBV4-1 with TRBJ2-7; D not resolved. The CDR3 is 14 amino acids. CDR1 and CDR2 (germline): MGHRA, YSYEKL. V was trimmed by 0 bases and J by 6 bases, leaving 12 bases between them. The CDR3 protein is CASSQDRSVGEQYF. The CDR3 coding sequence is TGCGCCAGCAGCCAAGATAGATCGGTGGGCGAGCAGTACTTC.

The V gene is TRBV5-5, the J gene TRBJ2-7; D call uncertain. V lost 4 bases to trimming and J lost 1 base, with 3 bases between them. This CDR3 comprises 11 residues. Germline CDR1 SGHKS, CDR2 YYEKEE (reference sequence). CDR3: CASSASYEQYF. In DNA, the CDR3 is TGTGCCAGCAGCGCTTCCTACGAGCAGTACTTC.

The CDR3 DNA reads TGTGCCAGCAGTCCCGGACCTCTCTACGAGCAGTACGTC. Encoded protein: CASSPGPLYEQYV. The chain carries TRBV27 and TRBJ2-7; D remains ambiguous. The germline V gene encodes CDR1 MNHEY and CDR2 SMNVEV (reference sequence). Trimming removed 5 bases from V and 3 bases from J, with 11 bases in between. The CDR3 loop spans 13 amino acids.

DNA for the CDR3: TGTGCCAGCAGTGACGTGTCAGGGGGTAGCACAGATACGCAGTATTTT. Its translation: CASSDVSGGSTDTQYF. This chain connects TRBV6-4 to TRBJ2-3; 7 positions agree with TRBD1. Trimming at V came to 2 bases and at J to 0 bases, leaving 5 bases not matched to a gene. CDR1 is MRHNA and CDR2 is SNTAGT in the germline V gene. The CDR3 covers 16 residues.

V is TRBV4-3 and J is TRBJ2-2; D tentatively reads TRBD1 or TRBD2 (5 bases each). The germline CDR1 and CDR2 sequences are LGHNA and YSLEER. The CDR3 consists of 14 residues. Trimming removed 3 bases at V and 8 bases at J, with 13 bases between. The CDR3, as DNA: TGCGCCAGCAGCCAGGGACGAGGCTGGGGGGAGCTGTTTTTT. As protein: CASSQGRGWGELFF.

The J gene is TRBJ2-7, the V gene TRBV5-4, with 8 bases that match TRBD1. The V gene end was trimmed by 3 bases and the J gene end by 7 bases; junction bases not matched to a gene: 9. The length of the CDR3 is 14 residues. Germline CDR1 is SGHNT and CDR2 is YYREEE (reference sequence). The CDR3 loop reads CASSSAGRGREQYV. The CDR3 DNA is TGTGCCAGCAGCTCTGCGGGCAGGGGGCGTGAGCAGTACGTC.

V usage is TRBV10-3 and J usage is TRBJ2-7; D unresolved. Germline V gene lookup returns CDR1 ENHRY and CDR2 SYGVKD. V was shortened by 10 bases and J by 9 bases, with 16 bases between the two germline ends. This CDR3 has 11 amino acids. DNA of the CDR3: TGTGCCAAAACACGGGCCGGTGGGCAGTACGTC. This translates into CAKTRAGGQYV.

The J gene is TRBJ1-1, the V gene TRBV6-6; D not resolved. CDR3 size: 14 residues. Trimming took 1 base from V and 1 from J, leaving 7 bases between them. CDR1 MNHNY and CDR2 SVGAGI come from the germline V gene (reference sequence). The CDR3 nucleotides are TGTGCCAGCAGTTACTTGGGCTCGAACACTGAAGCTTTCTTT. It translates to CASSYLGSNTEAFF.

The CDR3 DNA sequence: TGCGCCAGCACCCCTAGCGGGAGCTCCTACGAGCAGTACGTC. It codes for CASTPSGSSYEQYV. The V call is TRBV23-1, the J call TRBJ2-7; TRBD2 matches at 10 bases. TRBV23-1 is identified as an open reading frame with a role that is uncertain. CDR3 length equals 14 residues. Trimming took 7 bases from V and 0 from J; bases not matched to a gene: 3.

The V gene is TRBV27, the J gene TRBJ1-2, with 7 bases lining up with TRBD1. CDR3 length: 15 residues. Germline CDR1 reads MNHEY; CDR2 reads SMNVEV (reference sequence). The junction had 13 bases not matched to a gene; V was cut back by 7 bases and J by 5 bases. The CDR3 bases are TGTGCCAGCACCTCTATCATAGGGACAGATTATGGCTACACCTTC. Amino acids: CASTSIIGTDYGYTF.

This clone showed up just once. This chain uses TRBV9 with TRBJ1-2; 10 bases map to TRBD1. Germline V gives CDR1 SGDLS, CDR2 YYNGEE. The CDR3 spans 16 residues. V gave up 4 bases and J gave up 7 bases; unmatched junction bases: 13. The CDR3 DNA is TGTGCCAGCAGCTTGCCGGGACAGGGGCCCAGGAGTGGCTACACCTTC. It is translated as CASSLPGQGPRSGYTF. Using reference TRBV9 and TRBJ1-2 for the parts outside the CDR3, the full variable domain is DSGVTQTPKHLITATGQRVTLRCSPRSGDLSVYWYQQSLDQGLQFLIQYYNGEERAKGNILERFSAQQFPDLHSELNLSSLELGDSALYFCASSLPGQGPRSGYTFGSGTRLTVV.

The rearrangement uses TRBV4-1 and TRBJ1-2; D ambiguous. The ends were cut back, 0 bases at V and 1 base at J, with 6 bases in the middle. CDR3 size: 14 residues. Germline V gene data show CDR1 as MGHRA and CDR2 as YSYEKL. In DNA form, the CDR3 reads TGCGCCAGCAGCCAAGATAGGGTTAACTATGGCTACACCTTC. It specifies CASSQDRVNYGYTF.

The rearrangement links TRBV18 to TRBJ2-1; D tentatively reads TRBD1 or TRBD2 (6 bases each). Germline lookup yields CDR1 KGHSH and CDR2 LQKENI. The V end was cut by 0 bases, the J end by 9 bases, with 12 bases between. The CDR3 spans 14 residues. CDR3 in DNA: TGTGCCAGCTCACCACCAAACGGGGGCGGTGAGCAGTTCTTC. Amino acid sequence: CASSPPNGGGEQFF.

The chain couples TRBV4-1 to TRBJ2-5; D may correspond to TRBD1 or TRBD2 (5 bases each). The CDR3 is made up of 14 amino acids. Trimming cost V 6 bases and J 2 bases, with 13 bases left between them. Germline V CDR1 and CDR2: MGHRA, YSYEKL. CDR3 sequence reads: CASSLTEGQETQYF. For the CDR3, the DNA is TGCGCCAGCAGTCTAACAGAGGGGCAAGAGACCCAGTACTTC.

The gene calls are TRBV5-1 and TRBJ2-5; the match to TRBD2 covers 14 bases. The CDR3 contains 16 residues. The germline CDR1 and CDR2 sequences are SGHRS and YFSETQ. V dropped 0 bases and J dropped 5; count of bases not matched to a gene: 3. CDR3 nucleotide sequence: TGCGCCAGCAGCTTGGCAGGGACTAGCGGGAGTGAGACCCAGTACTTC. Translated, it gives CASSLAGTSGSETQYF.

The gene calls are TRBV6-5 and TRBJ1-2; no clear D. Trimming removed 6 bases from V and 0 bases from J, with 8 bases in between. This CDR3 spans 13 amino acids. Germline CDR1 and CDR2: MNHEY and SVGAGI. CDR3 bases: TGTGCCAGCAGCCAGACCGCTAACTATGGCTACACCTTC. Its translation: CASSQTANYGYTF.

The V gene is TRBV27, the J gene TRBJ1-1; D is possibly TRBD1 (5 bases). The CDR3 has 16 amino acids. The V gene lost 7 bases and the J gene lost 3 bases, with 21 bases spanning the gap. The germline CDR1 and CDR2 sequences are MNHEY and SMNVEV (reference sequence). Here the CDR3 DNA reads TGTGCCAGCATGGGGTGGGGCGTATCGGTGGACACTGAAGCTTTCTTT. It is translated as CASMGWGVSVDTEAFF.

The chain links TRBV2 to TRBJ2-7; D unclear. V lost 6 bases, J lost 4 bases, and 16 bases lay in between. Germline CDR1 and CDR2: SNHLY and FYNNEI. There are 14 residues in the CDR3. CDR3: CASRTQVAPYEQYF. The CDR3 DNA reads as TGTGCCAGCAGAACTCAGGTAGCTCCTTACGAGCAGTACTTC.

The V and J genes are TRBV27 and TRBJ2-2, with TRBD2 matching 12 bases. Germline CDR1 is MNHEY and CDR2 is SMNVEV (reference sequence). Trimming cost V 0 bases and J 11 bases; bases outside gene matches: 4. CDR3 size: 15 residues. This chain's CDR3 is CASSLSASGGAELFF. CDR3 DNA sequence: TGTGCCAGCAGTTTATCCGCTAGCGGGGGGGCCGAGCTGTTTTTT.

CDR3 coding DNA: TGTGCCAGCAGCTTAACCCCCTACGAGCAGTACGTC. Translating gives CASSLTPYEQYV. The chain employs TRBV7-9 and TRBJ2-7; D call uncertain. With 2 bases removed from V and 2 bases from J, the gap between germline ends came to 4 bases. In germline, CDR1 is SEHNR, CDR2 FQNEAQ (reference sequence). The CDR3 is 12 amino acids.